These T cell receptor beta chains were read from a single sample in a study of T cells in localized non-small cell lung cancer. Sequencing used immunoSEQ multiplex PCR; TCRdb keeps in-frame clones, though not all of them. The data show around 50,000 clones, 86% seen once. This specimen consisted of peripheral blood, obtained before any cancer treatment. Receptor source: a woman aged 35-75 years with stage I lung adenocarcinoma. CDR3s include the opening cysteine and the closing phenylalanine or tryptophan. Each record gives: V gene, clone size, J gene, D gene, CDR3 DNA, CDR3 protein. The D gene is left open where the match is weak. Some rows mark clone size as missing; the rest say once, few, many or name a class of expanded clone.

V gene: TRBV28
clone size: NA
J gene: TRBJ2-2
D gene: NA
CDR3 DNA: TGTGCCAGCAGTCCCGGACCGCTGAACACCGGGGAGCTGTTTTTT
CDR3 protein: CASSPGPLNTGELFF

V gene: TRBV5-1
clone size: NA
J gene: TRBJ2-5
D gene: NA
CDR3 DNA: TGCGCCAGCGATCAGGGGGGCTCTCCCGGGACCCAGTACTTC
CDR3 protein: CASDQGGSPGTQYF

V gene: TRBV7-9
clone size: few
J gene: TRBJ2-7
D gene: NA
CDR3 DNA: TGTGCCAGCAGCTTAGTGGGCAGCTCCTACGAGCAGTACTTC
CDR3 protein: CASSLVGSSYEQYF

V gene: TRBV6-5
clone size: NA
J gene: TRBJ1-4
D gene: NA
CDR3 DNA: TGTGCCAGCAGCCCCAGCGCAACTAATGAAAAACTGTTTTTT
CDR3 protein: CASSPSATNEKLFF

V gene: TRBV7-2
clone size: NA
J gene: TRBJ2-5
D gene: NA
CDR3 DNA: TGTGCCAGCAGCTTAGAGGGACACTACCAAGAGACCCAGTACTTC
CDR3 protein: CASSLEGHYQETQYF

V gene: TRBV7-9
clone size: once
J gene: TRBJ1-1
D gene: NA
CDR3 DNA: TGTGCCAGCAGCTTATTACAGGGTTTTGACACTGAAGCTTTCTTT
CDR3 protein: CASSLLQGFDTEAFF

V gene: TRBV4-1
clone size: NA
J gene: TRBJ1-4
D gene: TRBD1
CDR3 DNA: TGCGCCAGCAGCCAAGATGTTAGCGGGACAGGCGAGGAAAAACTGTTTTTT
CDR3 protein: CASSQDVSGTGEEKLFF

V gene: TRBV19
clone size: NA
J gene: TRBJ1-5
D gene: TRBD1
CDR3 DNA: TGTGCCAGTACACCGGACAGGGGGCGACTTCAGCCCCAGCATTTT
CDR3 protein: CASTPDRGRLQPQHF

V gene: TRBV19
clone size: NA
J gene: TRBJ1-3
D gene: NA
CDR3 DNA: TGTGCCAGTAGTTTTCGGGACTTCTCTGGAAACACCATATATTTT
CDR3 protein: CASSFRDFSGNTIYF

V gene: TRBV27
clone size: NA
J gene: TRBJ2-7
D gene: NA
CDR3 DNA: TGTGCCAGCAGGGGGACGGGGGAGGCCGAGCAGTACTTC
CDR3 protein: CASRGTGEAEQYF

V gene: TRBV5-6
clone size: NA
J gene: TRBJ1-1
D gene: NA
CDR3 DNA: TGTGCCAGCAGCTTGGCCGGGCCTAGGGACACTGAAGCTTTCTTT
CDR3 protein: CASSLAGPRDTEAFF

V gene: TRBV2
clone size: NA
J gene: TRBJ1-6
D gene: TRBD1
CDR3 DNA: TGTGCCAGCACCTGGGATGTTCGGGACAGGGCTCACTTT
CDR3 protein: CASTWDVRDRAHF

V gene: TRBV6-5
clone size: NA
J gene: TRBJ1-6
D gene: TRBD1
CDR3 DNA: TGTGCCAGCAGCCTTCACAGGGGGGATTCACCCCTCCACTTT
CDR3 protein: CASSLHRGDSPLHF

V gene: TRBV5-1
clone size: NA
J gene: TRBJ2-3
D gene: NA
CDR3 DNA: TGCGCCAGCAGCTTGGTTCAAAGAAGCACAGATACGCAGTATTTT
CDR3 protein: CASSLVQRSTDTQYF

V gene: TRBV2
clone size: NA
J gene: TRBJ1-4
D gene: NA
CDR3 DNA: TGTGCCAGCACCCTTGGGGGGGTAGGAAAACTGTTTTTT
CDR3 protein: CASTLGGVGKLFF

V gene: TRBV5-1
clone size: NA
J gene: TRBJ1-2
D gene: NA
CDR3 DNA: TGCGCCAGCGGACACAGGGCGACGGTCGATGGCTACACCTTC
CDR3 protein: CASGHRATVDGYTF

V gene: TRBV30
clone size: NA
J gene: TRBJ2-6
D gene: NA
CDR3 DNA: TGTGCCTGGAGTAGGTGGCGGGGGCTCTCTGGGGCCAACGTCCTGACTTTC
CDR3 protein: CAWSRWRGLSGANVLTF

V gene: TRBV4-3
clone size: once
J gene: TRBJ2-7
D gene: TRBD2
CDR3 DNA: TGCGCCAGCAGCCATACAATAGCGGGGGTAAACGAGCAGTACTTC
CDR3 protein: CASSHTIAGVNEQYF

V gene: TRBV4-2
clone size: NA
J gene: TRBJ2-1
D gene: TRBD1
CDR3 DNA: TGTGCCAGCAGCTTACGGACAGGGGATGAAGTATCCTACAATGAGCAGTTCTTC
CDR3 protein: CASSLRTGDEVSYNEQFF

V gene: TRBV6-5
clone size: NA
J gene: TRBJ2-1
D gene: TRBD1
CDR3 DNA: TGTGCCAGCAGTTCCGACAGGGGGCGATCCTACAATGAGCAGTTCTTC
CDR3 protein: CASSSDRGRSYNEQFF

V gene: TRBV11-1
clone size: NA
J gene: TRBJ1-6
D gene: NA
CDR3 DNA: TGTGCCAGCAGCTCGAACGTCGTCTGGGAGTCTAATTCACCCCTCCACTTT
CDR3 protein: CASSSNVVWESNSPLHF

V gene: TRBV7-2
clone size: NA
J gene: TRBJ1-5
D gene: NA
CDR3 DNA: TGTGCCAGCAGCCTAGAGACAGCGGCACCCAATCAGCCCCAGCATTTT
CDR3 protein: CASSLETAAPNQPQHF

V gene: TRBV20-1
clone size: NA
J gene: TRBJ1-2
D gene: NA
CDR3 DNA: TGCAGTGCCAGACAGCTCTATGGCTACACCTTC
CDR3 protein: CSARQLYGYTF

V gene: TRBV6-5
clone size: NA
J gene: TRBJ2-7
D gene: NA
CDR3 DNA: TGTGCCAGCCGACAGGAAATGGACGAGCAGTACTTC
CDR3 protein: CASRQEMDEQYF

V gene: TRBV5-4
clone size: NA
J gene: TRBJ2-5
D gene: NA
CDR3 DNA: TGTGCCAGCAGCCCTGGACAGATCCAAGAGACCCAGTACTTC
CDR3 protein: CASSPGQIQETQYF

V gene: TRBV10-1
clone size: NA
J gene: TRBJ1-1
D gene: TRBD1
CDR3 DNA: TGCGCCCTTTTCCAGGGACAGAGTTTCATGAACACTGAAGCTTTCTTT
CDR3 protein: CALFQGQSFMNTEAFF

V gene: TRBV19
clone size: NA
J gene: TRBJ1-2
D gene: NA
CDR3 DNA: TGTGCCAGTAGTATGGGGGATCTGGCCTATGGCTACACCTTC
CDR3 protein: CASSMGDLAYGYTF

V gene: TRBV5-1
clone size: NA
J gene: TRBJ2-7
D gene: NA
CDR3 DNA: TGCGCCAGTGGGGACGGGAGCTCCTACGAGCAGTACTTC
CDR3 protein: CASGDGSSYEQYF

V gene: TRBV30
clone size: once
J gene: TRBJ2-3
D gene: TRBD1
CDR3 DNA: TGTGCCTGGTCCACCGGGACAGGGATGCCAGATACGCAGTATTTT
CDR3 protein: CAWSTGTGMPDTQYF

V gene: TRBV2
clone size: NA
J gene: TRBJ2-7
D gene: TRBD1
CDR3 DNA: TGTGCCAGCAGCCTGGACAGGGGGAGGATGGAGCAGTACTTC
CDR3 protein: CASSLDRGRMEQYF

V gene: TRBV7-2
clone size: once
J gene: TRBJ2-1
D gene: TRBD1
CDR3 DNA: TGTGCCAGCAGCTTCTCAGGGGGCATCAATGAGCAGTTCTTC
CDR3 protein: CASSFSGGINEQFF

V gene: TRBV6-5
clone size: NA
J gene: TRBJ1-5
D gene: NA
CDR3 DNA: TGTGCCAGCAGTCCATCTGGAGGTGGCAATCAGCCCCAGCATTTT
CDR3 protein: CASSPSGGGNQPQHF

V gene: TRBV9
clone size: NA
J gene: TRBJ1-1
D gene: NA
CDR3 DNA: TGTGCCAGCAGCCTAAGCCAGAACACTGAAGCTTTCTTT
CDR3 protein: CASSLSQNTEAFF

V gene: TRBV5-6
clone size: NA
J gene: TRBJ1-6
D gene: NA
CDR3 DNA: TGTGCCAGCAGCGGGGACCTGAGCTCCTATAATTCACCCCTCCACTTT
CDR3 protein: CASSGDLSSYNSPLHF

V gene: TRBV6-6
clone size: few
J gene: TRBJ1-1
D gene: NA
CDR3 DNA: TGTGCCAGCAGTTTCGGACTGGAAATGAACACTGAAGCTTTCTTT
CDR3 protein: CASSFGLEMNTEAFF

V gene: TRBV6-6
clone size: NA
J gene: TRBJ1-6
D gene: NA
CDR3 DNA: TGTGCCAGCAGCGACCCCCAGGGAGGAAATTCACCCCTCCACTTT
CDR3 protein: CASSDPQGGNSPLHF

V gene: TRBV7-6
clone size: NA
J gene: TRBJ1-3
D gene: NA
CDR3 DNA: TGTGCCAGCAGCTTAAGCTCTGGAAACACCATATATTTT
CDR3 protein: CASSLSSGNTIYF

V gene: TRBV6-1
clone size: NA
J gene: TRBJ2-3
D gene: TRBD1
CDR3 DNA: TGTGCCAGCAGTGAAGTCCTAAGCGGACAGGGGAGAGATACGCAGTATTTT
CDR3 protein: CASSEVLSGQGRDTQYF

V gene: TRBV5-1
clone size: NA
J gene: TRBJ1-3
D gene: NA
CDR3 DNA: TGCGCCAGCAGCTTGGAGGGCAGAATCTCTGGAAACACCATATATTTT
CDR3 protein: CASSLEGRISGNTIYF

V gene: TRBV9
clone size: NA
J gene: TRBJ1-2
D gene: NA
CDR3 DNA: TGTGCCAGCAGCACCAGGAACTATGGCTACACCTTC
CDR3 protein: CASSTRNYGYTF

V gene: TRBV6-5
clone size: NA
J gene: TRBJ2-3
D gene: NA
CDR3 DNA: TGTGCCAGCAGATCAGGGGGGGTAGATACGCAGTATTTT
CDR3 protein: CASRSGGVDTQYF

V gene: TRBV19
clone size: NA
J gene: TRBJ2-3
D gene: TRBD1
CDR3 DNA: TGTGCCAGTAGTATCCCCGGGACAGGGGTCACAGATACGCAGTATTTT
CDR3 protein: CASSIPGTGVTDTQYF

V gene: TRBV7-2
clone size: NA
J gene: TRBJ1-1
D gene: NA
CDR3 DNA: TGTGCCAGCAGCCTAGACAGGTTCATGAACACTGAAGCTTTCTTT
CDR3 protein: CASSLDRFMNTEAFF

V gene: TRBV30
clone size: NA
J gene: TRBJ1-3
D gene: NA
CDR3 DNA: TGTGCCTGGCGAGGGGGAGGAAACACCATATATTTT
CDR3 protein: CAWRGGGNTIYF